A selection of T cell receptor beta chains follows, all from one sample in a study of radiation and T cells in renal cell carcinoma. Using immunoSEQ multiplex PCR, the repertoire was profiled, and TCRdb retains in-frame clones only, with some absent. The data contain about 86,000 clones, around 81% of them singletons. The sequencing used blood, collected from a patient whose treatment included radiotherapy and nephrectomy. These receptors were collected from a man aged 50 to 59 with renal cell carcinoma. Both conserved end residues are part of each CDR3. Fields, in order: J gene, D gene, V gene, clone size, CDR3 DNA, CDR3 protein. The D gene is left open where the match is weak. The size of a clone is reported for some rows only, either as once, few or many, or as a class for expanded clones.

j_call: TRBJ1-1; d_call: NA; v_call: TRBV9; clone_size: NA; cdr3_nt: TGTGCCAGCAGCGTAGATATGAACACTGAAGCTTTCTTT; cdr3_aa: CASSVDMNTEAFF
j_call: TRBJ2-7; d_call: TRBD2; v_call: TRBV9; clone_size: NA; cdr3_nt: TGTGCCAGCAGCGTCGGACTAGCGGGCGACTCCTACGAGCAGTACTTC; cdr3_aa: CASSVGLAGDSYEQYF
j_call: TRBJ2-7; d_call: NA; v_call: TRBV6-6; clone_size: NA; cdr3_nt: TGTGCCAGCAGTTACCAAGGGGACGTTGCCTACGAGCAGTACTTC; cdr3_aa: CASSYQGDVAYEQYF
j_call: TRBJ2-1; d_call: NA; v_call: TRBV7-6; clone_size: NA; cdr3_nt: TGTGCCAGCAGCTTAGGTGCGGGGGGACAGAATGAGCAGTTCTTC; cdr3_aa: CASSLGAGGQNEQFF
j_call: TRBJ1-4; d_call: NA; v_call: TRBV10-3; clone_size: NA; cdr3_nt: TGTGCCATCAGTGAGTCCAGGGCAACTAATGAAAAACTGTTTTTT; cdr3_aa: CAISESRATNEKLFF
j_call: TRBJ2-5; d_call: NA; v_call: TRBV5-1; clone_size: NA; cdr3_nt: TGCGCCAGCAGCTGGGGAAGGGTCCCCTTCCAAGAGACCCAGTACTTC; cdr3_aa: CASSWGRVPFQETQYF
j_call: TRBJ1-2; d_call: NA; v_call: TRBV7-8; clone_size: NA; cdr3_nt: TGTGCCAGCAGCGGCGCTCGTGCAGGGGCGCGATTCGGCTACACCTTC; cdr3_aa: CASSGARAGARFGYTF
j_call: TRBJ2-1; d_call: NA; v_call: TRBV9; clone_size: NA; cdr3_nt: TGTGCCAGCAGCGTAGAAGGGGACTCCTACAATGAGCAGTTCTTC; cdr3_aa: CASSVEGDSYNEQFF
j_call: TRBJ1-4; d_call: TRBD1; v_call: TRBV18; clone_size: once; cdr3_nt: TGTGCCAGCTCAGAAGGGACAGGGGCGAATGAAAAACTGTTTTTT; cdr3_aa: CASSEGTGANEKLFF
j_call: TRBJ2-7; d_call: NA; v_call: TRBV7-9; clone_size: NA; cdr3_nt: TGTGCCAGCAGCTTAGCGCAGGGTGAAATCTACGAGCAGTACTTC; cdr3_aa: CASSLAQGEIYEQYF
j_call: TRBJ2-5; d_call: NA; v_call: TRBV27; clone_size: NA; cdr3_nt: TGTGCCAGCGGAACTTGGGCCCAAGAGACCCAGTACTTC; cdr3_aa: CASGTWAQETQYF
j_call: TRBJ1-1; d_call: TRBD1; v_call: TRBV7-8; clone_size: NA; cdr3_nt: TGTGCCAGCAGCCCGAGAAATACAGGGGCCGCGGCTTTCTTT; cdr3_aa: CASSPRNTGAAAFF
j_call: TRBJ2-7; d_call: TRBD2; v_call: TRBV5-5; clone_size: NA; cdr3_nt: TGTGCCAGCAGCTTGTGGGAGGGCAACTACGAGCAGTACTTC; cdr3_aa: CASSLWEGNYEQYF
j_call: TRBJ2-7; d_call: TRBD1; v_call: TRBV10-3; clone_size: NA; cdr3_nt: TGTGCCATCAGCCCAGGGGGAGCATACGAGCAGTACTTC; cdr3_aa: CAISPGGAYEQYF
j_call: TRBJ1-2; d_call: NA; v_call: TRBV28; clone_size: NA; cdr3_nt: TGTGCCAGCAGTAAAATCGGTGGGACTCGGGGCTACACCTTC; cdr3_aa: CASSKIGGTRGYTF
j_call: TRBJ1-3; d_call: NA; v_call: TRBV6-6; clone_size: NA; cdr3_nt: TGTGCCAGCAGTTACTCGAGGGGGGCGACGGGAAACACCATATATTTT; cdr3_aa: CASSYSRGATGNTIYF
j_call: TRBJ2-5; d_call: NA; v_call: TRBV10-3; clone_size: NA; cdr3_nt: TGTGCCATCAGTGGATCACCGGGCCAAGAGACCCAGTACTTC; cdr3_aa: CAISGSPGQETQYF
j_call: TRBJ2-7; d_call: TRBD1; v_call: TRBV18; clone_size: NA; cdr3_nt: TGTGCCAGCTCACCATGGCAGGGGGAATACGAGCAGTACTTC; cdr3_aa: CASSPWQGEYEQYF
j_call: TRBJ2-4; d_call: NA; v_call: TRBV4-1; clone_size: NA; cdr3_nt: TGCGCCAGCAGCCAAGACAGGGGACCCGAAAACATTCAGTACTTC; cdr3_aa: CASSQDRGPENIQYF
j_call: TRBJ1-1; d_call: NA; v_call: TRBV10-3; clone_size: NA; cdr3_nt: TGTGCCATCAGTGAGTCTCTGGGGTCACGGACTGAAGCTTTCTTT; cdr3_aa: CAISESLGSRTEAFF
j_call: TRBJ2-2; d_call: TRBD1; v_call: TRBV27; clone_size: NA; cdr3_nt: TGTGCCAGCAGTTTCTCCCCGGGACAGTGGAACACCGGGGAGCTGTTTTTT; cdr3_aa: CASSFSPGQWNTGELFF
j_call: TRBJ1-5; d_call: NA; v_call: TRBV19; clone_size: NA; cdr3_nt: TGTGCCAGTAGTATATTGGGCAGCTATAGCAATCAGCCCCAGCATTTT; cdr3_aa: CASSILGSYSNQPQHF
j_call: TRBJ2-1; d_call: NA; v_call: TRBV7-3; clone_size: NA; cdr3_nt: TGTGCCAGCAGCTTACTTGGGACCGCAGGGGAGCAGTTCTTC; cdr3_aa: CASSLLGTAGEQFF
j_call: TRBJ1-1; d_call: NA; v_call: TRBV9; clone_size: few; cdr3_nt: TGTGCCAGCACCCCGGTTTTGAGGAACACTGAAGCTTTCTTT; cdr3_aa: CASTPVLRNTEAFF
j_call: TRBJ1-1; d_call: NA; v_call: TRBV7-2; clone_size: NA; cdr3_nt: TGTGCCAGCAGCTTAGTGGTGGGACGGCCGTCCCGGAGTTTCTTT; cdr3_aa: CASSLVVGRPSRSFF
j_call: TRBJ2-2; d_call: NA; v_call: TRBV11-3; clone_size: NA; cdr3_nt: TGTGCCAGCAGCTTAGGATCAGGGGACGTCGGGGAGCTGTTTTTT; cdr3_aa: CASSLGSGDVGELFF
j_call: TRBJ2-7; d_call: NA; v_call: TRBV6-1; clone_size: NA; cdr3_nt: TGTGCCAGCAGTGAAGCTGTTTCAGGGGTCGTAGGGACCTACAAGCAGTACTTC; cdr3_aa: CASSEAVSGVVGTYKQYF
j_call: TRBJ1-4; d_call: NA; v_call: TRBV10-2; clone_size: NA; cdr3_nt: TGCGCCAGCAGTGAGTCCGGGGGGACTGAAAAACTGTTTTTT; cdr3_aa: CASSESGGTEKLFF
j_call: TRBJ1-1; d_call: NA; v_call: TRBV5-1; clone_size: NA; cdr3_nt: TGCGCCAGCAGCACAGGACAGCCGAACACTGAAGCTTTCTTT; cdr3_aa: CASSTGQPNTEAFF
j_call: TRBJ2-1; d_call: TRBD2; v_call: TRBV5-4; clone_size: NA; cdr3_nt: TGTGCCAGCAGCTTCCCCACGGGGGGGTTCAATGAGCAGTTCTTC; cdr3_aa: CASSFPTGGFNEQFF
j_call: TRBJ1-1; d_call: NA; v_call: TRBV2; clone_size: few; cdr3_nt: TGTGCCAGCAGAGGGGGCACTGAAGCTTTCTTT; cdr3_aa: CASRGGTEAFF
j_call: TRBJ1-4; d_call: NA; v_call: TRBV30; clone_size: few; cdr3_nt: TGTGCCTGGAGTGTAGGGCAGAGTAATGAAAAACTGTTTTTT; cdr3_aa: CAWSVGQSNEKLFF
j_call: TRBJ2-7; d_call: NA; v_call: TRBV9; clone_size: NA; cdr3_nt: TGTGCCAGCAGCGTAGATCATCCGGGCTACGAGCAGTACTTC; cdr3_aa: CASSVDHPGYEQYF
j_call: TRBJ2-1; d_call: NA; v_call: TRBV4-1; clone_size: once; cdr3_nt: TGCGCCAGCAGGAAGCAGGGGGGGCCGTACAATGAGCAGTTCTTC; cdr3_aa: CASRKQGGPYNEQFF
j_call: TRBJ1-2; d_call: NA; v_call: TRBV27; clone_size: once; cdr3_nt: TGTGCCAGCAGCCCGACCCTCAACTATGGCTACACCTTC; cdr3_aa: CASSPTLNYGYTF
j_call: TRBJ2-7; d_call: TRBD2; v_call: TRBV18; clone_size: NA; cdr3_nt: TGTGCCAGCTCACCGGTGGCTAGCGGGTCCTCCTACGAGCAGTACTTC; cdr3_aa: CASSPVASGSSYEQYF